The 6 T cell receptor beta chains in this list originate from one sample, sequenced in a study of cytomegalovirus exposure and HLA in healthy donors. The PCR made use of 60 Vbeta and 13 Jbeta primers. Libraries were prepared by immunoSEQ multiplex PCR; TCRdb keeps only in-frame clonotypes and omits some of them. The sample yields 55,000 to 70,000 clones, roughly 73% seen once. The sequenced material came from PBMCs. These receptors all stem from a male donor in good health and CMV-seropositive.

This chain uses TRBV10-3 with TRBJ1-4, with 11 positions matching TRBD1. Germline CDR1 is ENHRY and CDR2 is SYGVKD. The CDR3 sequence is 16 residues long. V lost 4 bases to trimming and J lost 7 bases; unmatched junction nucleotides: 8. In nucleotides, the CDR3 is TGTGCCATCAGTGCAACCCCCGGGACAGGGGGTGAAAAACTGTTTTTT. Residues: CAISATPGTGGEKLFF.

This sequence joins TRBV4-2 and TRBJ2-1, with TRBD2 identical over 13 bases. CDR3 length equals 17 residues. The germline gives CDR1 LGHNA, CDR2 YNFKEQ. Unmatched junction bases numbered 2, after V lost 3 bases and J lost 0 bases. The CDR3 DNA is TGTGCCAGCAGCCAGGGACTAGCGGGGAGCTCCTACAATGAGCAGTTCTTC. Its protein is CASSQGLAGSSYNEQFF.

The chain joins TRBV18 to TRBJ1-5; 12 bases agree with TRBD1. Trimming took 6 bases from V and 7 from J; bases not matched to a gene: 4. There are 14 residues in the CDR3. Germline V lookup: CDR1 KGHSH, CDR2 LQKENI. In DNA form, the CDR3 reads TGTGCCAGCTCTCCCGGGACAGGGGGCCAGCCCCAGCATTTT. It yields the protein CASSPGTGGQPQHF.

The genes are TRBV4-2 and TRBJ1-2; weak D call: TRBD1 (5 bases). The CDR3 is 18 residues long. V was clipped by 0 bases and J by 1 base, with 18 bases between them. The V gene's germline CDR1 is LGHNA and CDR2 YNFKEQ. The CDR3 loop reads CASSQDYAGGGVNYGYTF. The CDR3 DNA follows: TGTGCCAGCAGCCAAGATTATGCAGGTGGGGGGGTTAACTATGGCTACACCTTC.

This rearrangement joins TRBV9 to TRBJ2-2; 7 nucleotides line up with TRBD1. The germline V gene encodes CDR1 SGDLS and CDR2 YYNGEE. With V trimmed by 3 bases and J by 4 bases, 18 bases remained unmatched. CDR3 length: 19 amino acids. CDR3: CASSEPLPGQKGRTGELFF. CDR3 DNA: TGTGCCAGCAGCGAACCTCTCCCGGGACAGAAAGGTCGCACCGGGGAGCTGTTTTTT.

This clone has only one observation. The chain links TRBV2 to TRBJ2-6; 7 nucleotides match TRBD2. Germline CDR1 is SNHLY and CDR2 is FYNNEI. V was clipped by 2 bases and J by 0 bases; unmatched bases: 13. This CDR3 region has 20 residues. The CDR3, as DNA: TGTGCCAGCAGTGAAACCCCCTTTTTCGGGGGGATCTCTGGGGCCAACGTCCTGACTTTC. It translates to CASSETPFFGGISGANVLTF.